The present T cell receptor beta chain was sequenced within a study of CD8+ T cells in alopecia areata. Study in general: Tofacitinib ran for 6 to 18 months before 6 months off drug. Study-wide findings and caveats: While patients received tofacitinib, many expanded lesional clones remained present in scalp and blood. Whether baseline CD8+ expansion is linked to response remains uncertain, given a single nonresponder.

The CDR3 loop spans 15 amino acids. After removal of 1 base from V and 0 bases from J, the junction contained 1 base not matched to a gene. The germline V gene encodes CDR1 SNHLY and CDR2 FYNNEI. For this clone: What it binds is unknown.

The treatment was: oral pan-JAK inhibitor, 5-10 mg twice daily. Sorting separated CD4+ and CD8+ T cells out of PBMCs. After isolation, RNA underwent reverse transcription to generate cDNA as the sequencing template. TCRdb's copy holds only in-frame clones and misses some; the assay was immunoSEQ multiplex PCR. Of 210,000 or so clones detected, 66% appear once; the ten largest clones hold 0.95% to 1.5%. The TCR was taken from a human donor with alopecia areata. The chain carries TRBV2 and TRBJ2-5; 8 bases line up with TRBD2. The sample consisted of CD4+ T cells sorted from blood, taken between weeks 43 and 45, from a patient treated with tofacitinib. In DNA, the CDR3 is TGTGCCAGCAGTGAAGTGGGACTAGACCAAGAGACCCAGTACTTC. As protein: CASSEVGLDQETQYF.